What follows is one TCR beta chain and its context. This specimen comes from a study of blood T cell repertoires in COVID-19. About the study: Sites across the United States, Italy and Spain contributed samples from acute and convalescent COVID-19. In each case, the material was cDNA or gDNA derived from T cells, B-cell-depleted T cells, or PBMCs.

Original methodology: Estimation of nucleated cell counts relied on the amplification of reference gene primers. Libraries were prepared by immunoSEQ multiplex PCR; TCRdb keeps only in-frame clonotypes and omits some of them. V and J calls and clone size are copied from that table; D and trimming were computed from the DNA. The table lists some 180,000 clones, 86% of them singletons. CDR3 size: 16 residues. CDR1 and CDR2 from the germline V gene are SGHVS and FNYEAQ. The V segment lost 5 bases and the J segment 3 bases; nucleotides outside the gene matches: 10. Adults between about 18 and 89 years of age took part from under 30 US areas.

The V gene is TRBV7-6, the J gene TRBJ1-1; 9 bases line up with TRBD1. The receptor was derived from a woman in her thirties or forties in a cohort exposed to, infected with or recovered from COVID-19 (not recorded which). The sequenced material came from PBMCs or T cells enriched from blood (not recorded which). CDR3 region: CASSPFGDRVDTEAFF. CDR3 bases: TGTGCCAGCAGCCCGTTTGGGGACAGGGTGGACACTGAAGCTTTCTTT.